This TCR beta chain was sequenced during a study of shared clonotypes between healthy human individuals. Study as a whole: Each donor's CD8 memory used one plate, CD8 naive two, each CD4 subset three.

Whole-study findings and limits: Genetic and exposure-history diversity was limited by the small donor number.

CD4+ cell separation produced CD45RA+ naive and CD45RA-negative memory subsets. The count of this clone is one. What it recognizes is unknown. In germline, CDR1 is SGHNT, CDR2 YYREEE (reference sequence). CDR3 length: 16 residues. Trimming took off 4 bases at V and 0 bases at J, with 16 bases between the two ends. Sequencing was performed with immunoSEQ multiplex PCR; in TCRdb, only in-frame clones are kept and a portion is missing. The sample contains about 980,000 clones, 60% to 85% of which appear only once. Input material: memory CD4+ T cells sorted from blood. Subset reported: CD45RA-negative fraction. The TCR was taken from a man between 18 and 29 years old in good health. The rearrangement uses TRBV5-4 and TRBJ1-1; no firm D call. CDR3 nucleotides: TGTGCCAGCAGCCCTGACCCAAGGGCCCTGAACACTGAAGCTTTCTTT. Its protein is CASSPDPRALNTEAFF.